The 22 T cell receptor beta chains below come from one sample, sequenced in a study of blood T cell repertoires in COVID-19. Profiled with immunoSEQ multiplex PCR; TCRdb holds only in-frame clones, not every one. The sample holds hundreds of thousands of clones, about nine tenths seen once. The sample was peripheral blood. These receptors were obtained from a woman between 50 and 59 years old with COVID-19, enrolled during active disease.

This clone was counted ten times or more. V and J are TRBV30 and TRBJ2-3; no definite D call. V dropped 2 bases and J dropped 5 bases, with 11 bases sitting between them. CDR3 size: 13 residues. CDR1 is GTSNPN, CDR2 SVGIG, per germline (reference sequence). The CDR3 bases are TGTGCCTGGAGTCTCGCGACACGAGATACGCAGTATTTT. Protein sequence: CAWSLATRDTQYF.

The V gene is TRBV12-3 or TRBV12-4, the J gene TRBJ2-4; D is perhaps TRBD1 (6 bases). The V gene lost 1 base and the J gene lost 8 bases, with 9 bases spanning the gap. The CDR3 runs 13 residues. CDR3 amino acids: CASSLGRTDIQYF. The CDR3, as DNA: TGTGCCAGCAGTTTAGGGCGGACAGACATTCAGTACTTC.

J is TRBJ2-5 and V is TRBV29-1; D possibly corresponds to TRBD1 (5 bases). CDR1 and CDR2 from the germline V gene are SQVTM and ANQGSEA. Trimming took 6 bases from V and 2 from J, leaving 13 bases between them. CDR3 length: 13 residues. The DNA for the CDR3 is TGCAGCGTACTTACAGGTGGGCAAGAGACCCAGTACTTC. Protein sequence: CSVLTGGQETQYF.

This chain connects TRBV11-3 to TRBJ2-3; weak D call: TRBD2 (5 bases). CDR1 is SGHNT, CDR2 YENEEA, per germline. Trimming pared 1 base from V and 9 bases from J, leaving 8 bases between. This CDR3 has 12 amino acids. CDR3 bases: TGTGCCAGCAGCTTAGCGCTAGCCACGCAGTATTTT. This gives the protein CASSLALATQYF.

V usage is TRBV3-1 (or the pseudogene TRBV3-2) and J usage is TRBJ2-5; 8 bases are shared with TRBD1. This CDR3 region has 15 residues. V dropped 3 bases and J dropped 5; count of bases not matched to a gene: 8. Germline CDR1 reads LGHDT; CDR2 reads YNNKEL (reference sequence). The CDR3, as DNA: TGTGCCAGCAGCCATACGGACAGGGACTCGGAGACCCAGTACTTC. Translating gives CASSHTDRDSETQYF.

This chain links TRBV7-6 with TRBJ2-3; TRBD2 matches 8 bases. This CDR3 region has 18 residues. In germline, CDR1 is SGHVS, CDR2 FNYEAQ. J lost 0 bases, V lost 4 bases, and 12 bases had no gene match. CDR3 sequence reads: CASSSPNLIAGSTDTQYF. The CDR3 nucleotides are TGTGCCAGCAGCTCCCCAAACCTAATAGCGGGAAGCACAGATACGCAGTATTTT.

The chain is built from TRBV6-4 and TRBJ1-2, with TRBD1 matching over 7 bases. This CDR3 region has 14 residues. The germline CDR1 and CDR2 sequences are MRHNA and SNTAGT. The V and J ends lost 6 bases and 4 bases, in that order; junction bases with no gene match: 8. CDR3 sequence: CASRETGYGYGYTF. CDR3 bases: TGTGCCAGCAGGGAGACAGGGTACGGCTATGGCTACACCTTC.

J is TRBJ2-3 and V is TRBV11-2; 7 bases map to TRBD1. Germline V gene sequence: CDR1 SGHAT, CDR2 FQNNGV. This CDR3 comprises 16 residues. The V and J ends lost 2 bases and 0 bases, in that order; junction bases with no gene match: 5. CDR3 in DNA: TGTGCCAGCAGCTTAACGACAGGGTCAAGCACAGATACGCAGTATTTT. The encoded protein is CASSLTTGSSTDTQYF.

Here the CDR3 reads CASSPMAGTSVQETQYF. In DNA form, the CDR3 reads TGTGCCAGCAGTCCGATGGCCGGGACTAGCGTTCAAGAGACCCAGTACTTC. V and J are TRBV27 and TRBJ2-5; 10 bases are shared with TRBD2. CDR3 length equals 17 residues. The germline V gene encodes CDR1 MNHEY and CDR2 SMNVEV (reference sequence). After removal of 5 bases from V and 2 bases from J, the junction contained 11 bases not matched to a gene.

CDR3 nucleotides: TGTGCCAGCTCGCCTCCTCAGGCTTGGAACACCGGGGAGCTGTTTTTT. Translating it yields CASSPPQAWNTGELFF. V is TRBV18 and J is TRBJ2-2; D not resolved. The V gene lost 6 bases and the J gene lost 1 base, with 15 bases spanning the gap. The CDR3 loop spans 16 amino acids. Looked up from germline, CDR1 is KGHSH and CDR2 is LQKENI.

CDR3 coding DNA: TGCGCCAGCAGCGGACCGACTAGCGGGAGTCTGTCTGGTGAGCAGTTCTTC. It encodes CASSGPTSGSLSGEQFF. The rearrangement links TRBV4-1 to TRBJ2-1, with 12 bases matching TRBD2. Germline V CDR1 and CDR2: MGHRA, YSYEKL. This CDR3 has 17 residues. J was trimmed by 9 bases and V by 5 bases; bases with no gene match: 14.

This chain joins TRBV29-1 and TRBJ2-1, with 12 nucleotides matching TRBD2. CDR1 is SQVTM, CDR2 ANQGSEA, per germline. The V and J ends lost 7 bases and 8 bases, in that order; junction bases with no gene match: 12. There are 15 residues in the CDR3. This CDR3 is CSAAGTSGWMDEQFF. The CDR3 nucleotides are TGCAGCGCCGCCGGGACTAGCGGGTGGATGGATGAGCAGTTCTTC.

The CDR3 spells CASSSRDTGTDTQYF. CDR3 in DNA: TGTGCCAGCAGTTCAAGGGACACTGGCACAGATACGCAGTATTTT. The genes are TRBV6-2 or TRBV6-3 and TRBJ2-3; TRBD1 might be the D (6 bases). V lost 4 bases, J lost 1 base, and 12 bases lay in between. The germline V gene encodes CDR1 MNHEY and CDR2 SVGEGT. The CDR3 loop spans 15 amino acids.

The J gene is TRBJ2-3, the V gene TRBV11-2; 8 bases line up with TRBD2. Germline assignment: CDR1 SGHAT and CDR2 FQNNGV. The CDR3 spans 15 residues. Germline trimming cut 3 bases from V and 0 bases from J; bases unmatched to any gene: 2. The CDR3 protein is CASSLTGGSTDTQYF. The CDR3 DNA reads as TGTGCCAGCAGCTTGACGGGGGGGAGCACAGATACGCAGTATTTT.

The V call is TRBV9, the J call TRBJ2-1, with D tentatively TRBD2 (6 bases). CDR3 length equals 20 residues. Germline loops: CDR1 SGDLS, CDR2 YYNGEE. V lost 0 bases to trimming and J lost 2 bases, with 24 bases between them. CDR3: CASSVALLVGGISPYNEQFF. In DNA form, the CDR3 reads TGTGCCAGCAGCGTAGCTTTGCTAGTGGGAGGTATATCGCCCTACAATGAGCAGTTCTTC.

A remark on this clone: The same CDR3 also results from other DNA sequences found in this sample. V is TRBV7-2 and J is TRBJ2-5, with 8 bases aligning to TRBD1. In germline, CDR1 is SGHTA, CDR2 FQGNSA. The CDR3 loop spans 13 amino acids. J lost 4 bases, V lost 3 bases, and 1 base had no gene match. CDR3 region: CASSFDRGETQYF. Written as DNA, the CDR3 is TGTGCCAGCAGCTTTGACAGGGGAGAGACCCAGTACTTC.

CDR3 region: CASSVSGTLDNEQFF. CDR3 sequence (DNA): TGTGCCAGCAGCGTTTCAGGGACTTTGGACAATGAGCAGTTCTTC. The rearrangement uses TRBV9 and TRBJ2-1; D might be TRBD2 (6 bases). The CDR3 loop spans 15 amino acids. V was clipped by 2 bases and J by 5 bases, with 14 bases between them. Looked up from germline, CDR1 is SGDLS and CDR2 is YYNGEE.

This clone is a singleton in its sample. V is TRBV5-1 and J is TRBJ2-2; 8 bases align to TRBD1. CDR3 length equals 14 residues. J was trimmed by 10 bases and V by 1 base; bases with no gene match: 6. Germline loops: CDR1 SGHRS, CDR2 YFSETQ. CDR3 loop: CASSLRAGGEELFF. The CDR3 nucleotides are TGCGCCAGCAGCTTGAGGGCAGGGGGCGAGGAGCTGTTTTTT.

The CDR3 is CAISESAAGLSPLHF. The CDR3 region has the DNA TGTGCCATCAGTGAGTCAGCTGCGGGGTTATCACCCCTCCACTTT. This rearrangement joins TRBV10-3 to TRBJ1-6, with D unclear. The CDR3 has 15 amino acids. Germline CDR1 reads ENHRY; CDR2 reads SYGVKD. V gave up 0 bases and J gave up 10 bases, with 13 bases separating them.

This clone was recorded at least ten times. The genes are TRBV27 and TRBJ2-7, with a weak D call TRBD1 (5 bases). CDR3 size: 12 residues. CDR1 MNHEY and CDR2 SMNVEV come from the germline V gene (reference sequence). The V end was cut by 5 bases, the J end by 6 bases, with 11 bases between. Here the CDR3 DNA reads TGTGCCAGCAGTAATCAGGGCGGCGAGCAGTACTTC. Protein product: CASSNQGGEQYF.

The CDR3 protein is CASSRTGFSQPQHF. Written as DNA, the CDR3 is TGTGCCAGCTCGCGGACAGGGTTTAGTCAGCCCCAGCATTTT. The chain uses TRBV18 and TRBJ1-5, with 8 positions matching TRBD1. The CDR3 is 14 amino acids. Unmatched junction bases numbered 7, after V lost 6 bases and J lost 6 bases. Germline CDR1 and CDR2: KGHSH and LQKENI. The full variable domain, rest sourced from reference TRBV18 and TRBJ1-5, is NAGVMQNPRHLVRRRGQEARLRCSPMKGHSHVYWYRQLPEEGLKFMVYLQKENIIDESGMPKERFSAEFPKEGPSILRIQQVVRGDSAAYFCASSRTGFSQPQHFGDGTRLSIL.

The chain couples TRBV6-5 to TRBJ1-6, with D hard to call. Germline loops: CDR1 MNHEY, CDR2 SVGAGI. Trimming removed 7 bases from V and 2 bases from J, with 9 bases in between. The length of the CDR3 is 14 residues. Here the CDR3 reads CASIGQAYNSPLHF. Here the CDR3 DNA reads TGTGCCAGCATTGGGCAGGCCTATAATTCACCCCTCCACTTT.